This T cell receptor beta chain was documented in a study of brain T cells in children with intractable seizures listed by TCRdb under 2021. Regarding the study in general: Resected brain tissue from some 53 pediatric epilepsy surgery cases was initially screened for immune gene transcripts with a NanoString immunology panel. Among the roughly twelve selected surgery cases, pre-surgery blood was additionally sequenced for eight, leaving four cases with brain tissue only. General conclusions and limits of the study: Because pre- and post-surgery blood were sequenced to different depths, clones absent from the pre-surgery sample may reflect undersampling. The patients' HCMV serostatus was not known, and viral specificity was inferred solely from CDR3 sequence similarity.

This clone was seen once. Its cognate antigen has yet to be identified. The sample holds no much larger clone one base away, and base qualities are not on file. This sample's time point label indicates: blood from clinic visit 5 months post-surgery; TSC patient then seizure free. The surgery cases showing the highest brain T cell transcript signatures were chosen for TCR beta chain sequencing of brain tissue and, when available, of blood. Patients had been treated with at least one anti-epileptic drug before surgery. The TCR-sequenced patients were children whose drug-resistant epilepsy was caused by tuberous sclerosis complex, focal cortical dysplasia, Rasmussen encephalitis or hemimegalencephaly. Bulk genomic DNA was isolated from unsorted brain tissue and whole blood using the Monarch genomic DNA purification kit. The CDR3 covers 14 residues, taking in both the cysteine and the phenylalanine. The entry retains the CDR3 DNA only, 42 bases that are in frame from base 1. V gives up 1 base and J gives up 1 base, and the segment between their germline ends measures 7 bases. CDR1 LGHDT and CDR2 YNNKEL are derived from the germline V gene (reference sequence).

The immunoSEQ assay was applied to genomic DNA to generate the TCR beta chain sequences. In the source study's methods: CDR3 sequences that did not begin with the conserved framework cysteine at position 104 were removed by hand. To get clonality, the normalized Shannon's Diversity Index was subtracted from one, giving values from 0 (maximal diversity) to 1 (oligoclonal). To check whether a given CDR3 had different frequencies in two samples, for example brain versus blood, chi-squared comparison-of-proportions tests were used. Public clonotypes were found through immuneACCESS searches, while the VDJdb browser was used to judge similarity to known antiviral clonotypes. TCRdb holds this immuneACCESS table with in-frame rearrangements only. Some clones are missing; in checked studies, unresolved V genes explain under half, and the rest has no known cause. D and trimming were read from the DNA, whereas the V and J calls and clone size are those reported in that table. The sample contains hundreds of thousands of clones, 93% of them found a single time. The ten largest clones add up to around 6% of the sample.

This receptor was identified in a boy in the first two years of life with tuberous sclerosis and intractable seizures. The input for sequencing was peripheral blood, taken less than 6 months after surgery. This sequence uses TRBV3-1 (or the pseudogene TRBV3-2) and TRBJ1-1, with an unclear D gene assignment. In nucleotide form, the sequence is TGTGCCAGCAGCCAAGGGCCAGGGAACACTGAAGCTTTCTTT. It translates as CASSQGPGNTEAFF.